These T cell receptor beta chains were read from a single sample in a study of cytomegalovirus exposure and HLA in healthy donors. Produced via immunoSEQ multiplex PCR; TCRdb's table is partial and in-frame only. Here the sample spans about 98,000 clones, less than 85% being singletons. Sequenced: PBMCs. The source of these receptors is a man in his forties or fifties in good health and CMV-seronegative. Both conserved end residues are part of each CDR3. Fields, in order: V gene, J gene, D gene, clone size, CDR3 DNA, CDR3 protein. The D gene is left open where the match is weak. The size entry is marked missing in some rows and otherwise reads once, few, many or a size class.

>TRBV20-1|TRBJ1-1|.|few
TGCAGTGCGTTCCAAGAGGAGAGAGCTTTCTTT
CSAFQEERAFF
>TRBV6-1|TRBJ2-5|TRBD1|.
TGTGCCAGCAGTGAAACCCCACAGGGGCCCGCTCAGACCCAGTACTTC
CASSETPQGPAQTQYF
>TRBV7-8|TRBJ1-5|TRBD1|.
TGTGCCAGCAGCTTGACAGGGGGGGTCAATCAGCCCCAGCATTTT
CASSLTGGVNQPQHF
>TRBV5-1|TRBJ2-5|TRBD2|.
TGCGCCAGCAGCCTCCGGGGGACTAGCAGTACCGAGACCCAGTACTTC
CASSLRGTSSTETQYF
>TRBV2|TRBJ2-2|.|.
TGTGCCAGCAGTGTGTATAACACCGGGGAGCTGTTTTTT
CASSVYNTGELFF
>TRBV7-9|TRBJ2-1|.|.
TGTGCCAGCAGCCCGACTAGTCCCCATGAGCAGTTCTTC
CASSPTSPHEQFF
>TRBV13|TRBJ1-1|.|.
TGTGCCAGCAGCTTAGTGGGCAGGTCTACTGAAGCTTTCTTT
CASSLVGRSTEAFF
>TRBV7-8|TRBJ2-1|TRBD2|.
TGTGCCAGCACACCCTTTACGGGGGGGTCCTACAATGAGCAGTTCTTC
CASTPFTGGSYNEQFF
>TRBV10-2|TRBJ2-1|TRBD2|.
TGCGCCAGCAGAGGGGTTCGAGGACAGAGACTAGCGGGGGCCCCCTGGGGTGAGCAGTTCTTC
CASRGVRGQRLAGAPWGEQFF
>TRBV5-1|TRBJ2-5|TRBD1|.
TGCGCCAGCAGGCGCGATGAAGGGGGCTCGAAGACCCAGTACTTC
CASRRDEGGSKTQYF
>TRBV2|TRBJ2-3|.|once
TGTGCCGCTGGAGGGGCGGGGAGCACAGATACGCAGTATTTT
CAAGGAGSTDTQYF
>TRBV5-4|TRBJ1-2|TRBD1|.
TGTGCCAGCAGCCCCTTGGGGACAGTGGAAAACACCTTC
CASSPLGTVENTF
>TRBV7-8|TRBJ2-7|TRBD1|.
TGTGCCAGCAGCCCAACGGGACAGACCTACGAGCAGTACTTC
CASSPTGQTYEQYF
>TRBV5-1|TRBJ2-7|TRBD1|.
TGCGCCAGCAGCTCCGGGGGAGCGGGACAGGGATACGAGCAGTACTTC
CASSSGGAGQGYEQYF
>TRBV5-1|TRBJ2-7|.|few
TGCGCCAGCAGCCTACAACCGTCAGAGGGAGTCTACGAGCAGTACTTC
CASSLQPSEGVYEQYF
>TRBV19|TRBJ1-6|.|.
TGTGCCAGTAATAAGGACAGCTCCTATAATTCACCCCTCCACTTT
CASNKDSSYNSPLHF
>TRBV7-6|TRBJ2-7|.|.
TGTGCCAGCAGCTTAGGCTTTAGTACCTACGAGCAGTACTTC
CASSLGFSTYEQYF
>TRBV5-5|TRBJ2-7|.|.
TGTGCCAGCACCGAGCTTTACGAGCAGTACTTC
CASTELYEQYF
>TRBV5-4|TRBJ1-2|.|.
TGTGCCAGCAGCTTGGCCGTGGCAGGTCCCCTTCGGGATTATGGCTACACCTTC
CASSLAVAGPLRDYGYTF
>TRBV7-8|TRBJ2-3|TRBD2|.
TGTGCCAGCAGCTTACCAGGACGGGTAGCGGGGGGAGCAGATACGCAGTATTTT
CASSLPGRVAGGADTQYF